This T cell receptor (beta chain) was found in a study of CD8+ T cells in alopecia areata (dated by TCRdb to the late 2010s). For context, the study as a whole: The treated patients took part in an open-label pilot trial in which moderate-to-severe alopecia areata was treated with oral tofacitinib at 5 to 10 mg twice daily. Tofacitinib was administered for 6 to 18 months, and 6 months of follow-up off drug were then conducted to assess delayed response and recurrence. In treated patients, disease severity was measured using the SALT score, which gives the percentage of scalp surface area affected. In both human patients and the C3H/HeJ mouse model, the study applied high-throughput TCRbeta sequencing to look at T cell clonal expansion in alopecia areata. Human TCRbeta sequencing covered scalp tissue and sorted CD4+ and CD8+ peripheral blood T cells from patchy and totalis/universalis alopecia areata patients and healthy controls. Patients on tofacitinib were biopsied at baseline and after 4 and 24 weeks of treatment, and several of the patients also had a later scalp biopsy. Scalp clonality was compared among normal scalp (n=4), patchy alopecia areata scalp (n=8), and alopecia totalis/universalis scalp (n=8). RNA came from the PAXgene miRNA kit for fixed scalp, the miRNeasy kit for PBMCs, and the RNeasy kit for mouse skin. immunoSEQ multiplex PCR using 35 Vbeta forward primers and 13 Jbeta reverse primers was used to amplify TCRbeta CDR3 regions. Beyond this particular receptor, the publication reports: During tofacitinib treatment, many expanded lesional clones remained in scalp and blood, and this persistence may partly explain relapse after treatment is stopped. Unlike mouse skin, which is dominated by gammadelta T cells, normal human skin has resident alphabeta T cells that are also sequenced, and this complicates analysis of the scalp TCR repertoire. Compared with normal scalp, lesional scalp had higher clonality and more expanded CD8+ clones, particularly in alopecia totalis/universalis, a pattern that suggests antigenic drive. Shared TCR sequences between patients were less evident than in mice, which may be partly attributable to HLA diversity in the patient population. Because the treated cohort was small and included a single nonresponder, larger studies are needed to assess links between baseline CD8+ expansion and response. With tofacitinib, both scalp clonality and the number of expanded CD8+ clones among the top 100 scalp clones went down significantly.

Turning to this clone: The antigen it recognizes is unknown. Base quality data are lacking; no much larger clone is found one base away.

The method was the immunoSEQ multiplex PCR assay. For TCR sequencing, RNA was extracted from every sample and reverse transcribed into cDNA to serve as template. SuperScript III was used for first-strand cDNA synthesis, primed with a 2:1 mix of oligo-dT and random hexamers. A synthetic immune receptor repertoire was used to measure amplification bias, and any remaining bias was corrected computationally. Turning to the authors' computational methods: After raw reads were preprocessed to remove errors, the CDR3 was defined following IMGT conventions as running from the conserved cysteine to phenylalanine. Clonality was calculated as 1 minus Shannon entropy normalized by log2 of the number of productive unique TCRs. Whether scalp clones were CD4 or CD8 was inferred by matching scalp TCRbeta sequences against CD4 and CD8 repertoires sorted from blood. This immuneACCESS table, as held by TCRdb, lists in-frame sequences with V and J called but not all clones. Of the missing ones, under half trace to an unresolved V gene in checked studies; the others have no known cause. V, J and clone size were drawn from that table, and D and trimming were deduced from the DNA. This sample is represented by roughly 120,000 clones; about 61% of them were singletons. Of the sample, roughly 30% is held by the ten largest clones.

The label giving this sample's time point can be read as: about four weeks on oral tofacitinib. The treatment or condition tag for this specimen amounts to: oral pan-JAK inhibitor, 5-10 mg twice daily. Lesional scalp punch biopsies and peripheral blood were obtained from alopecia areata patients. After PBMCs were isolated by density centrifugation and stained for CD3, CD4 and CD8, a FACSAria was used to sort CD4+ and CD8+ T cells. Sequences MNHEY (CDR1) and SMNVEV (CDR2) are obtained from the germline V gene (reference sequence). The CDR3 runs 15 residues from the cysteine to the phenylalanine. Just CDR3 DNA is preserved here, 45 bases in frame from base 1. V loses 6 bases of germline sequence and J loses 1 base, and the interval between the two ends is 14 bases.

The specimen was CD8+ T cells sorted from blood, collected at week 4, from a patient treated with tofacitinib. The V and J segments used are TRBV27 and TRBJ2-3; no D gene call is confident. The receptor was derived from a human donor with alopecia areata. The encoded CDR3 is CASSLMSSGTDTQYF. DNA sequence: TGTGCCAGCAGCCTCATGAGTAGTGGCACAGATACGCAGTATTTT.